The 26 T cell receptor beta chains below all came from one sample that was sequenced in a study of CXCR3-negative and CXCR3-positive naive CD8 T cells. The TRB cDNA libraries were prepared by 5' RACE with UMI labels. TCRdb reprocessed the 5' RACE reads, with one entry per CDR3 protein and no DNA. Here the sample table reports approximately 74,000 distinct CDR3 sequences. Sequenced: naive CXCR3- CD8+ T cells from blood. Subset indicated: CD45RO-CCR7+CD27+CD95- naive CD8+ T cells lacking CXCR3 (TNR3-). These receptor sequences come from a human donor in good health. Some clones in this sample may be carry-over from other donors' samples.

The rearrangement uses TRBV2 and TRBJ2-1. CDR3 length equals 14 residues. Germline values: CDR1 SNHLY, CDR2 FYNNEI. CDR3 in amino acids: CASSAHQAYNEQFF.

CDR3 amino acids: CASSLWQGASYEQYF. The chain couples TRBV7-2 to TRBJ2-7. This CDR3 contains 15 residues. Germline CDR1 is SGHTA and CDR2 is FQGNSA.

The chain has TRBV29-1 and TRBJ2-3. The CDR3 is made up of 15 amino acids. Germline values: CDR1 SQVTM, CDR2 ANQGSEA. The CDR3 region is CSVVTAKTSTDTQYF.

The V call is TRBV27, the J call TRBJ2-7; the D call of TRBD2 rests on TCRdb alone, since no DNA is present to check it. This CDR3 region has 13 residues. Germline V gene lookup returns CDR1 MNHEY and CDR2 SMNVEV (reference sequence). The CDR3 loop reads CASSLSASYEQYF.

This sequence joins TRBV28 and TRBJ2-7; TCRdb calls TRBD2, which cannot be checked without DNA. Germline assignment: CDR1 MDHEN and CDR2 SYDVKM. This CDR3 spans 15 amino acids. The CDR3 is CASSATSGRTYEQYF.

The CDR3 loop is CASSSRMGTEAFF. The genes are TRBV4-1 and TRBJ1-1. CDR3 length: 13 amino acids. Looked up from germline, CDR1 is MGHRA and CDR2 is YSYEKL.

This CDR3 reads CASSLSGRGYEQYF. V and J are TRBV7-3 and TRBJ2-7; TCRdb outputs TRBD2, but without DNA this stays unchecked. The CDR3 is made up of 14 amino acids. From germline, CDR1 is SGHTA and CDR2 FQGTGA.

CDR3 amino acids: CAISGYAGRTDTQYF. This chain uses TRBV10-3 with TRBJ2-3; the D call from TCRdb, TRBD1, cannot be confirmed without DNA. CDR1 is ENHRY, CDR2 SYGVKD, per germline. The CDR3 loop spans 15 amino acids.

The genes are TRBV12-3 or TRBV12-4 and TRBJ1-2. The CDR3 has 13 residues. The CDR3 is CASSLGAGRGYTF.

This sequence joins TRBV4-2 and TRBJ2-2; TCRdb picks TRBD1, but there is no DNA to check that call. The germline V gene has CDR1 LGHNA and CDR2 YNFKEQ. The CDR3 covers 19 residues. The CDR3 here is CASSPMGSGGQANTGELFF.

The chain couples TRBV5-1 to TRBJ1-1; checking the TCRdb D call of TRBD1 is not possible without DNA. This CDR3 comprises 13 residues. The germline CDR1 and CDR2 sequences are SGHRS and YFSETQ. CDR3 sequence reads: CASSLEGVGEAFF.

This chain uses TRBV28 with TRBJ2-2. Germline CDR1 reads MDHEN; CDR2 reads SYDVKM. The CDR3 runs 13 residues. The CDR3 spells CASSTTQTGELFF.

This sequence joins TRBV5-1 and TRBJ1-1. This CDR3 has 15 amino acids. Germline V gene sequence: CDR1 SGHRS, CDR2 YFSETQ. Here the CDR3 reads CASSLAPGPNTEAFF.

The gene calls are TRBV11-2 and TRBJ2-5; TCRdb picks TRBD1, but there is no DNA to check that call. Germline CDR1 is SGHAT and CDR2 is FQNNGV. The CDR3 runs to 13 residues. The CDR3 sequence: CASTTVGVETQYF.

The chain combines TRBV29-1 with TRBJ2-1; TCRdb lists TRBD1, though no DNA is available to test this call. The CDR3 has 12 residues. CDR1 and CDR2 (germline): SQVTM, ANQGSEA. This chain's CDR3 is CSGGDREIEQFF.

The chain uses TRBV15 and TRBJ2-3. From germline, CDR1 is LNHNV and CDR2 YYDKDF (reference sequence). This CDR3 region has 13 residues. The CDR3: CATSRENTDTQYF.

This chain joins TRBV5-1 and TRBJ2-7; as DNA is missing, the TRBD2 call by TCRdb cannot be tested. The CDR3 runs to 16 residues. Germline-derived CDR1 and CDR2 are SGHRS and YFSETQ. The CDR3 here is CASSLGLAGGFYEQYF.

The gene calls are TRBV5-1 and TRBJ2-7; TCRdb lists TRBD1, though no DNA is available to test this call. Germline assignment: CDR1 SGHRS and CDR2 YFSETQ. The CDR3 covers 15 residues. CDR3 protein: CASSLGWGDTYEQYF.

The V and J genes are TRBV6-6 and TRBJ2-7; the TCRdb D gene call, TRBD1, has no DNA to confirm it. Germline-derived CDR1 and CDR2 are MNHNY and SVGAGI (reference sequence). This CDR3 region has 15 residues. The CDR3 loop is CASSASPQGSHEQYF.

This CDR3 reads CASRQRSGGRSYNEQFF. V is TRBV3-1 and J is TRBJ2-1; the TCRdb D gene call, TRBD1, has no DNA to confirm it. Germline CDR1 is LGHDT and CDR2 is YNNKEL (reference sequence). This CDR3 region has 17 residues.

The chain combines TRBV3-1 with TRBJ2-7; the TRBD2 assignment by TCRdb is unverifiable without DNA. CDR1 LGHDT and CDR2 YNNKEL come from the germline V gene (reference sequence). The CDR3 sequence is 14 residues long. The CDR3 sequence is CASSPGTSGYEQYF.

The chain uses TRBV12-3 or TRBV12-4 and TRBJ2-1. The CDR3 extends over 11 amino acids. The CDR3 reads CASSSGDEQFF.

The rearrangement uses TRBV28 and TRBJ1-2. CDR3 length: 14 residues. Germline assignment: CDR1 MDHEN and CDR2 SYDVKM. The CDR3 region is CASGAPGGNYGYTF.

The gene calls are TRBV6-5 and TRBJ2-2. Germline CDR1 is MNHEY and CDR2 is SVGAGI. This CDR3 spans 16 amino acids. The chain's CDR3 is CASSYSLRLDTGELFF.

The chain combines TRBV28 with TRBJ2-7; checking the TCRdb D call of TRBD1 is not possible without DNA. Per the germline V gene, CDR1 is MDHEN and CDR2 is SYDVKM. This CDR3 contains 15 residues. CDR3 loop: CASSDPDGPDYEQYF.

This chain uses TRBV5-6 with TRBJ1-1; the TCRdb D gene call, TRBD1, has no DNA to confirm it. The CDR3 is 16 amino acids. Germline loops: CDR1 SGHDT, CDR2 YYEEEE. The CDR3 is CASSHTQQVGFMEAFF. Filled out from reference TRBV5-6 and TRBJ1-1, the complete variable domain reads DAGVTQSPTHLIKTRGQQVTLRCSPKSGHDTVSWYQQALGQGPQFIFQYYEEEERQRGNFPDRFSGHQFPNYSSELNVNALLLGDSALYLCASSHTQQVGFMEAFFGQGTRLTVV.